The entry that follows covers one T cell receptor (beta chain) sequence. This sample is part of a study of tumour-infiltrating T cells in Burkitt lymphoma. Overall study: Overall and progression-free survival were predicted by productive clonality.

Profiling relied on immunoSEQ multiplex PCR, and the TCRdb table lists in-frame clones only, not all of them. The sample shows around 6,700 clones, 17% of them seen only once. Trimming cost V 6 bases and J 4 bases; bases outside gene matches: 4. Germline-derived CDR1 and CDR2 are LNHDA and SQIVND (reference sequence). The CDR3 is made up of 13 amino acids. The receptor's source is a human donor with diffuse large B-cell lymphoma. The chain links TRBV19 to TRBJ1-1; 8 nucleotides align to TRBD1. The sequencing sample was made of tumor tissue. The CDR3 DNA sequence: TGTGCCAGTAGCCGACAGGGGCGCACTGAAGCTTTCTTT. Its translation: CASSRQGRTEAFF.